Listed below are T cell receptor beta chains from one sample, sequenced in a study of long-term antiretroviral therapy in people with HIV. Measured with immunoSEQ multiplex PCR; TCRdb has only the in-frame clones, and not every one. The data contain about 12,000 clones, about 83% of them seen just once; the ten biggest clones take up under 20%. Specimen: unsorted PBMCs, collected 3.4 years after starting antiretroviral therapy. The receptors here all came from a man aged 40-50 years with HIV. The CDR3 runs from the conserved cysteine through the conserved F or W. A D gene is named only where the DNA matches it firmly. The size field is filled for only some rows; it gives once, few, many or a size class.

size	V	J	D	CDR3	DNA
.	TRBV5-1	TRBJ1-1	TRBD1	CASSLTGVTEAFF	TGCGCCAGCAGCTTGACAGGGGTCACTGAAGCTTTCTTT
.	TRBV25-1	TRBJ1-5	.	CASSPMGPSNQPQHF	TGTGCCAGCAGTCCGATGGGCCCGAGCAATCAGCCCCAGCATTTT
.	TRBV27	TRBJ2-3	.	CASSLQEGSWLSTDTQYF	TGTGCCAGCAGTTTACAGGAGGGAAGCTGGCTCAGCACAGATACGCAGTATTTT
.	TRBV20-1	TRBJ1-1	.	CSARNAEAFF	TGCAGTGCTAGAAACGCTGAAGCTTTCTTT
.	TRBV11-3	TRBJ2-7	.	CASGVSSYEQYF	TGTGCCAGCGGGGTTAGCTCCTACGAGCAGTACTTC
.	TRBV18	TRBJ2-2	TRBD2	CASSPRGAGVLRELFF	TGTGCCAGCTCACCCCGGGGAGCGGGAGTTCTCCGGGAGCTGTTTTTT
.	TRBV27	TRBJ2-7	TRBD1	CASSLRQGASYEQYF	TGTGCCAGCAGTTTACGACAGGGGGCTTCCTACGAGCAGTACTTC
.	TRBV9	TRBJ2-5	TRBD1	CASSVAIGGLGEETQYF	TGTGCCAGCAGCGTAGCTATAGGGGGCTTGGGTGAAGAGACCCAGTACTTC
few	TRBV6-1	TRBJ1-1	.	CANADGRWTEAFF	TGTGCCAACGCCGACGGGAGGTGGACTGAAGCTTTCTTT
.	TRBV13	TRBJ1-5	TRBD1	CASSSRDRVGQPQHF	TGTGCCAGCAGCTCAAGGGACAGGGTCGGCCAGCCCCAGCATTTT
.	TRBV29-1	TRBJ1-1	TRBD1	CSVEEMGQGNTEAFF	TGCAGCGTTGAAGAAATGGGACAGGGGAACACTGAAGCTTTCTTT
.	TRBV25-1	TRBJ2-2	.	CASSRQSTGELFF	TGTGCCAGCAGTAGGCAGAGCACCGGGGAGCTGTTTTTT
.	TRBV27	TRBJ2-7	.	CASSPLGRGWGEQYF	TGTGCCAGCAGTCCGTTGGGGCGTGGGTGGGGCGAGCAGTACTTC
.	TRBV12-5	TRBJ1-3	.	CASGLVGSLNTIYF	TGTGCTAGTGGTTTGGTAGGTAGTTTGAACACCATATATTTT
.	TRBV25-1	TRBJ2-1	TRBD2	CASSEGFSGSGSNEQFF	TGTGCCAGCAGTGAAGGATTTAGCGGGAGTGGATCCAATGAGCAGTTCTTC
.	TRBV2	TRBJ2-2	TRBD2	CASSGRAGAGELFF	TGTGCCAGCAGTGGTCGAGCGGGAGCCGGGGAGCTGTTTTTT
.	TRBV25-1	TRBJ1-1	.	CASSDSTAFF	TGTGCCAGCAGTGACTCCACCGCTTTCTTT
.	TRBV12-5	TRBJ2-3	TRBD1	CASGPGQGRPDTQYF	TGTGCTAGTGGCCCGGGACAGGGCAGGCCAGATACGCAGTATTTT
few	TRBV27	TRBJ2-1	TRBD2	CASSFPSGRYNEQFF	TGTGCCAGCAGTTTTCCGAGCGGGAGGTACAATGAGCAGTTCTTC
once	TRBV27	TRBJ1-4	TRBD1	CASTPRGQGGLGNEKLFF	TGTGCCAGCACCCCACGGGGACAGGGGGGGTTGGGAAATGAAAAACTGTTTTTT
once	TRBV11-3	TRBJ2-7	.	CASSFPGLPAYEQYF	TGTGCCAGCAGCTTTCCCGGACTACCCGCCTACGAGCAGTACTTC
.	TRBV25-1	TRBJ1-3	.	CASSPRGSGNTIYF	TGTGCCAGCAGTCCCCGGGGCTCTGGAAACACCATATATTTT
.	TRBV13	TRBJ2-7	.	CASSSTRGFSYEQYF	TGTGCCAGCAGCTCCACCAGGGGATTCTCCTACGAGCAGTACTTC
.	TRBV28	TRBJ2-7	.	CASSLDLQGALEQYF	TGTGCCAGCAGTTTAGATTTACAGGGAGCCCTCGAGCAGTACTTC
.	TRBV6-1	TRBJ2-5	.	CASSEYMRETQYF	TGTGCCAGCAGTGAATACATGAGGGAGACCCAGTACTTC
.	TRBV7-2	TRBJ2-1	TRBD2	CASSLGGSINEQFF	TGTGCCAGCAGCCTGGGCGGGAGCATAAATGAGCAGTTCTTC
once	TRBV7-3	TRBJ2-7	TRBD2	CASSPSGNAYEQYF	TGTGCCAGCAGCCCGAGCGGGAACGCCTACGAGCAGTACTTC
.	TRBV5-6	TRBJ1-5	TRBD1	CASSLGQGFQPQHF	TGTGCCAGCAGCTTGGGACAGGGTTTTCAGCCCCAGCATTTT
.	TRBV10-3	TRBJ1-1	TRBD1	CANRQGVNTEAFF	TGTGCCAACCGACAGGGGGTGAACACTGAAGCTTTCTTT
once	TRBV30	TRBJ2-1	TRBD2	CASGGTGNEQFF	TGTGCCTCGGGGGGGACGGGGAATGAGCAGTTCTTC
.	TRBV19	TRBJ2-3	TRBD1	CASSVGGQSTDTQYF	TGTGCCAGTAGTGTAGGGGGCCAAAGTACAGATACGCAGTATTTT
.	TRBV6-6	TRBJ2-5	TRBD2	CASSYSRLAQETQYF	TGTGCCAGCAGTTACTCCCGACTAGCGCAAGAGACCCAGTACTTC
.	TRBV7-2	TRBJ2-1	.	CASSLALDTSYNEQFF	TGTGCCAGCAGCTTAGCACTAGACACTTCCTACAATGAGCAGTTCTTC
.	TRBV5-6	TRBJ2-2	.	CASSFVSRGELFF	TGTGCCAGCAGCTTTGTTAGTCGGGGGGAGCTGTTTTTT
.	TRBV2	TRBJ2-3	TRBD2	CASGRGTSGVIDTQYF	TGTGCCAGCGGAAGGGGGACTAGCGGGGTTATAGATACGCAGTATTTT
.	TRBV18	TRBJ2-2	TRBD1	CASSPSSGQGANTGELFF	TGTGCCAGCTCACCAAGTAGCGGACAGGGAGCGAACACCGGGGAGCTGTTTTTT
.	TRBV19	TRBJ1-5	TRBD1	CASRVQGSLNQPQHF	TGTGCCAGTAGAGTACAGGGGTCCCTCAATCAGCCCCAGCATTTT
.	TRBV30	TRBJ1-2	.	CAWSDGNRYGYTF	TGTGCCTGGAGTGACGGGAATCGATATGGCTACACCTTC
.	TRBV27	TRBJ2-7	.	CASSLKRASYSYEQYF	TGTGCCAGCAGTTTAAAACGCGCTTCCTACTCCTACGAGCAGTACTTC
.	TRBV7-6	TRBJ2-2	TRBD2	CASSLYSGSSGELFF	TGTGCCAGCAGCCTGTATAGCGGGAGCTCCGGGGAGCTGTTTTTT
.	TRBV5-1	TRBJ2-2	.	CASSLESKGITGELFF	TGCGCCAGCAGCTTGGAGTCCAAAGGGATCACCGGGGAGCTGTTTTTT
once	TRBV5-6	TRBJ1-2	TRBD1	CASSLVGDRGNYGYTF	TGTGCCAGCAGCTTGGTAGGGGACAGGGGGAACTATGGCTACACCTTC
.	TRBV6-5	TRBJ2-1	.	CASSSAIYNEQFF	TGTGCCAGCAGTTCGGCCATCTACAATGAGCAGTTCTTC
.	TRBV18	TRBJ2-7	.	CASSSTGYEQYF	TGTGCCAGCTCATCTACAGGCTACGAGCAGTACTTC
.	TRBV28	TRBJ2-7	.	CASSLLGRPSYEQYF	TGTGCCAGCAGTTTATTGGGGCGCCCGTCCTACGAGCAGTACTTC
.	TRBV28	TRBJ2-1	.	CASSLAFRGSYNEQFF	TGTGCCAGCAGTTTAGCTTTCCGGGGCTCCTACAATGAGCAGTTCTTC
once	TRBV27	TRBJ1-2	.	CASSQGRGRANYGYTF	TGTGCCAGCAGCCAAGGGAGGGGGAGAGCTAACTATGGCTACACCTTC
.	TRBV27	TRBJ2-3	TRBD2	CASLDRGDYDTQYF	TGTGCCAGCCTTGATCGGGGGGACTATGATACGCAGTATTTT
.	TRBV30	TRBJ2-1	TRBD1	CASPGQGNEQFF	TGTGCCTCTCCGGGACAGGGAAATGAGCAGTTCTTC
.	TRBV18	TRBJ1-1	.	CASSPPTTEAFF	TGTGCCAGCTCACCACCTACCACTGAAGCTTTCTTT
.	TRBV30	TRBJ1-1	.	CAWSLGHPNTEAFF	TGTGCCTGGAGTCTGGGACACCCGAACACTGAAGCTTTCTTT
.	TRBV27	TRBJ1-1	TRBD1	CASSSRDRALGTEAFF	TGTGCCAGCAGTTCACGGGACAGGGCATTGGGGACTGAAGCTTTCTTT